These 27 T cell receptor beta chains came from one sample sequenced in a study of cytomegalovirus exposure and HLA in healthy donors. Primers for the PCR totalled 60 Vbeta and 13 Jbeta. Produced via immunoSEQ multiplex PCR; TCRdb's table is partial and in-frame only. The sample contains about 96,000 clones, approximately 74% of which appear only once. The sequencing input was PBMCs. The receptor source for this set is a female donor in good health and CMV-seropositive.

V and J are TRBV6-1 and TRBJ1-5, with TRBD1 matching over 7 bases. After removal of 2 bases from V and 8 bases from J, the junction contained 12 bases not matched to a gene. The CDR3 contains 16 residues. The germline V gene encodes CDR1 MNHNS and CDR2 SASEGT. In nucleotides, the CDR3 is TGTGCCAGCAGTGAACTGCCGGGACAGACATTTGAGCCCCAGCATTTT. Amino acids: CASSELPGQTFEPQHF.

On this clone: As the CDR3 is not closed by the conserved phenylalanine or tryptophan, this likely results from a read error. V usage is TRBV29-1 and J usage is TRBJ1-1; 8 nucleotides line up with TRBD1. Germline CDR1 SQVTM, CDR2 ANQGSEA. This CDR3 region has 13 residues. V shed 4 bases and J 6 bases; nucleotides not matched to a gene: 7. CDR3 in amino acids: CSVGIRGLSEAFV. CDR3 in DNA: TGCAGCGTTGGTATCAGGGGGCTATCTGAAGCTTTCGTT.

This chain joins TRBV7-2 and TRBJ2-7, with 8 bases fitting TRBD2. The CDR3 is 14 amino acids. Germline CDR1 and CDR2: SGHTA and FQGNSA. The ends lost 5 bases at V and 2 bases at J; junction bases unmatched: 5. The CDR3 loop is CASSAGLDAYEQYF. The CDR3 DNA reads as TGTGCCAGCAGCGCGGGACTAGACGCCTACGAGCAGTACTTC.

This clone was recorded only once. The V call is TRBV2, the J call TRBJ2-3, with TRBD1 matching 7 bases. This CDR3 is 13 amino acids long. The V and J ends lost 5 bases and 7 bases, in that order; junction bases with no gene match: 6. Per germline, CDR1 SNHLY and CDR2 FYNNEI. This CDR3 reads CASSRQGVYTQYF. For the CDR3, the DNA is TGTGCCAGCAGTAGACAGGGCGTGTATACGCAGTATTTT.

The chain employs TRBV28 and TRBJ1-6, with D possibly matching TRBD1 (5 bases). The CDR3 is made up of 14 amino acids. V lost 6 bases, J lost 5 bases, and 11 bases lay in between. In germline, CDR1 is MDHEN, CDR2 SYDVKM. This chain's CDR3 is CASSDSRDNSPLHF. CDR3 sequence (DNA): TGTGCCAGCAGCGACAGCCGTGATAATTCACCCCTCCACTTT.

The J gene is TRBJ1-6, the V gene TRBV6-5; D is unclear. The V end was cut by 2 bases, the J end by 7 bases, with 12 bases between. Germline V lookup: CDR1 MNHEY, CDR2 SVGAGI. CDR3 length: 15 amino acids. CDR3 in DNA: TGTGCCAGCAGTTACCGTATTCAGTTGAATTCACCCCTCCACTTT. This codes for CASSYRIQLNSPLHF.

CDR3 in amino acids: CASSQPSTAEAFF. Here the CDR3 DNA reads TGTGCCAGCAGTCAACCGAGCACAGCTGAAGCTTTCTTT. This chain links TRBV28 with TRBJ1-1; D is unresolved. Germline-derived CDR1 and CDR2 are MDHEN and SYDVKM. CDR3 length equals 13 residues. Trimming stripped 5 bases from V and 6 bases from J, with 13 bases between.

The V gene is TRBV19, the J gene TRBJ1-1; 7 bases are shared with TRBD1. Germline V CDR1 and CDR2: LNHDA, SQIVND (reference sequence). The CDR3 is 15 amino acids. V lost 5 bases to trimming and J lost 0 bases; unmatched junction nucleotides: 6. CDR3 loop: CASSARQGMNTEAFF. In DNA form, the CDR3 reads TGTGCCAGTAGTGCTCGACAGGGAATGAACACTGAAGCTTTCTTT.

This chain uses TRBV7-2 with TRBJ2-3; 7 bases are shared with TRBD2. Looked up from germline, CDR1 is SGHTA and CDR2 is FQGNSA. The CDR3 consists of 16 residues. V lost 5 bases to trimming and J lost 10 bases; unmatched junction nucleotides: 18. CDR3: CASSPALLRLASSQYF. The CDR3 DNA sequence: TGTGCCAGCAGCCCCGCCCTCCTGAGACTAGCAAGTTCGCAGTATTTT.

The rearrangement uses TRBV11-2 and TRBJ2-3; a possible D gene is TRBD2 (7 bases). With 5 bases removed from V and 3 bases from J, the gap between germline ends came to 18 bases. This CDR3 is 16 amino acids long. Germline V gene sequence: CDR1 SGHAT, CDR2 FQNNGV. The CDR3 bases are TGTGCCAGCAGCCGAAACGGCAGGGGAGGGACAGATACGCAGTATTTT. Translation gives CASSRNGRGGTDTQYF.

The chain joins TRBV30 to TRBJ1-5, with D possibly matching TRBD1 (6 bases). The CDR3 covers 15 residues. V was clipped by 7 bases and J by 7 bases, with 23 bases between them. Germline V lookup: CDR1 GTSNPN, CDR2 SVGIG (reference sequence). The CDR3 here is CAYRPADRQGQPQHF. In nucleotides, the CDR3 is TGTGCCTACCGACCTGCCGACAGGCAAGGACAGCCCCAGCATTTT. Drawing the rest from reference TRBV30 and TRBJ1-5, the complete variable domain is SQTIHQWPATLVQPVGSPLSLECTVEGTSNPNLYWYRQAAGRGLQLLFYSVGIGQISSEVPQNLSASRPQDRQFILSSKKLLLSDSGFYLCAYRPADRQGQPQHFGDGTRLSIL.

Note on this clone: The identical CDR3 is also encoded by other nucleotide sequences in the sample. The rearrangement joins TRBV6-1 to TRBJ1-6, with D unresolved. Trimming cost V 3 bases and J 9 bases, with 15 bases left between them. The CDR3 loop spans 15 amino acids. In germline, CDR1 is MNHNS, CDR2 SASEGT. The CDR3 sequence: CASSDSGSLSSPLHF. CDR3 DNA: TGTGCCAGCAGTGATTCGGGAAGTTTGAGTTCACCCCTCCACTTT.

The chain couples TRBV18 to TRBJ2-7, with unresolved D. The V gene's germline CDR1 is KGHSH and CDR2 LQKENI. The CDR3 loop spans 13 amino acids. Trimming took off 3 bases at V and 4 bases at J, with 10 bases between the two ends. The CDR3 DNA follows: TGTGCCAGCTCACCGACACCCGATTACGAGCAGTACTTC. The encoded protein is CASSPTPDYEQYF.

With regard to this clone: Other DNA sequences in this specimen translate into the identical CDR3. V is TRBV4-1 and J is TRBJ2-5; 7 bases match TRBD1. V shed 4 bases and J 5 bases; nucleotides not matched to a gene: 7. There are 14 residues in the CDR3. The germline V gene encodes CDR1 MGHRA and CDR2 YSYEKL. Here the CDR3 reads CASSLRQGGETQYF. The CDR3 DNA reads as TGCGCCAGCAGCCTCCGACAGGGCGGGGAGACCCAGTACTTC.

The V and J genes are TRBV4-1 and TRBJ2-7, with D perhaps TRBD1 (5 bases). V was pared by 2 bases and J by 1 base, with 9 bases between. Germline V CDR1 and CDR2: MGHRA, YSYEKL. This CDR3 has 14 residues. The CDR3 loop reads CASSQPTVSYEQYF. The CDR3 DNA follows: TGCGCCAGCAGCCAACCGACAGTATCCTACGAGCAGTACTTC.

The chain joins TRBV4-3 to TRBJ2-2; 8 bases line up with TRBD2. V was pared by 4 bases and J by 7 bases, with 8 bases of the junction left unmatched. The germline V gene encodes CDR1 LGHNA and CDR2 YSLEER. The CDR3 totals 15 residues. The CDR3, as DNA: TGCGCCAGCAGCCCCCGGGAGGGATGGCGCGGGGAGCTGTTTTTT. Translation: CASSPREGWRGELFF.

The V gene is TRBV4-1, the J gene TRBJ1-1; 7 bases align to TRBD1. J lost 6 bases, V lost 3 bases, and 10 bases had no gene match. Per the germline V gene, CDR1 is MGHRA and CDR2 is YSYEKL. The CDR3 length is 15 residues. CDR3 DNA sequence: TGCGCCAGCAGCCAGGCCGACAGGGACATCGCTGAAGCTTTCTTT. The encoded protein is CASSQADRDIAEAFF.

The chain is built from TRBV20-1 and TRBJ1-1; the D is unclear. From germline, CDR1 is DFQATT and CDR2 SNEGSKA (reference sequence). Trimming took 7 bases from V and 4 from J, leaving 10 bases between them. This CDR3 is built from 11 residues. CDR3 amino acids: CSVEGGTEAFF. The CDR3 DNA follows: TGCAGTGTGGAGGGAGGCACTGAAGCTTTCTTT.

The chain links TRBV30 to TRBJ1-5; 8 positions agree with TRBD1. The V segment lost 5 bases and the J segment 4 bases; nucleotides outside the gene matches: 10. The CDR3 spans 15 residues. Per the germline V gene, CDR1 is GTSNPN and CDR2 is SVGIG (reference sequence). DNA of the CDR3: TGTGCCTGGGGGGGAAGGACAGGGTGGAATCAGCCCCAGCATTTT. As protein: CAWGGRTGWNQPQHF.

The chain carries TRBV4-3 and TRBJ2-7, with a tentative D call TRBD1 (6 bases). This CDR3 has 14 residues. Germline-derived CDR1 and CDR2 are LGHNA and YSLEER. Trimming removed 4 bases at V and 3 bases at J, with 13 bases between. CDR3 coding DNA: TGCGCCAGCAGCCCCGGCAGGGGTTACTACGAGCAGTACTTC. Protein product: CASSPGRGYYEQYF.

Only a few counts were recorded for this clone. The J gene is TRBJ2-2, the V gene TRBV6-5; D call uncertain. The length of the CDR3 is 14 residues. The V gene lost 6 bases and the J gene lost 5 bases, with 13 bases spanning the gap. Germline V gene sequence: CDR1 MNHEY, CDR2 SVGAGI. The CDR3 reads CASSPSYVTGELFF. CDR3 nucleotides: TGTGCCAGCAGCCCTTCGTATGTAACCGGGGAGCTGTTTTTT.

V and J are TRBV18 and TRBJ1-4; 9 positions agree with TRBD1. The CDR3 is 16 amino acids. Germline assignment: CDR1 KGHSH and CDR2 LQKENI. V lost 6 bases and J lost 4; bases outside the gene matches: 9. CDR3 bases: TGTGCCAGCTCGCCCCCGGGACAGGGCTATAATGAAAAACTGTTTTTT. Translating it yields CASSPPGQGYNEKLFF.

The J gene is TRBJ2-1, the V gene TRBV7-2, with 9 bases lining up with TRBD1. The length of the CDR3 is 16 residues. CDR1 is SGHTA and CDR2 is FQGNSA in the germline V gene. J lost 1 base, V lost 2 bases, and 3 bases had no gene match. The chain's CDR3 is CASSLQDRGSYNEQFF. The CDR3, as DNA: TGTGCCAGCAGCTTACAGGACAGGGGTTCCTACAATGAGCAGTTCTTC. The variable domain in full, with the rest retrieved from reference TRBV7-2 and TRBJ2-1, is GAGVSQSPSNKVTEKGKDVELRCDPISGHTALYWYRQSLGQGLEFLIYFQGNSAPDKSGLPSDRFSAERTGGSVSTLTIQRTQQEDSAVYLCASSLQDRGSYNEQFFGPGTRLTVL.

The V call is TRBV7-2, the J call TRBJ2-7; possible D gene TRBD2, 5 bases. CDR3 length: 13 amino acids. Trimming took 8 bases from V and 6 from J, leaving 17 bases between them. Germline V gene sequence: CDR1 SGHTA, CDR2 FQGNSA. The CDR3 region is CASGVTGTPEQYF. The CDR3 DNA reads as TGTGCCAGCGGAGTGACGGGAACACCCGAGCAGTACTTC.

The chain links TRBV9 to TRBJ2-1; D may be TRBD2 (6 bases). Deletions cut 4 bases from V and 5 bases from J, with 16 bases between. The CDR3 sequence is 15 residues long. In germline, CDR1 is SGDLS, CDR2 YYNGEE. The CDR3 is CASSPRTTLDNEQFF. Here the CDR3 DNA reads TGTGCCAGCAGCCCTCGGACTACCCTCGACAATGAGCAGTTCTTC.

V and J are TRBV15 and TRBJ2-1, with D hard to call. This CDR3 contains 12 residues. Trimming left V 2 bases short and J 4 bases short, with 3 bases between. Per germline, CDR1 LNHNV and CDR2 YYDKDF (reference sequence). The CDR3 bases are TGTGCCACCAGCAGATCATACAATGAGCAGTTCTTC. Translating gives CATSRSYNEQFF. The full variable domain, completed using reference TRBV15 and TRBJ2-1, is DAMVIQNPRYQVTQFGKPVTLSCSQTLNHNVMYWYQQKSSQAPKLLFHYYDKDFNNEADTPDNFQSRRPNTSFCFLDIRSPGLGDTAMYLCATSRSYNEQFFGPGTRLTVL.

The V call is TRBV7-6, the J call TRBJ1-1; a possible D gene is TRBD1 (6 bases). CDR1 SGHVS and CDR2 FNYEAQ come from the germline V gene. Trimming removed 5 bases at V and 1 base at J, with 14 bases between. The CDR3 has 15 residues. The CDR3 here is CASSLEQGSNTEAFF. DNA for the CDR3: TGTGCCAGCAGCCTCGAACAGGGTTCGAACACTGAAGCTTTCTTT.